This T cell receptor beta chain came from a study of human T cells and chemical hapten exposure. Regarding this clonotype: Antigen unknown.

Time point of the sample: pre-sensitization, week 0. Treatment noted: therapeutic diphenylcyclopropenone sensitization with weekly scalp DPC. Blood draws came before every patch-test application. Participating donors were patients with alopecia, aged 18 to 70 years, considered appropriate candidates for DPC. The germline CDR1 and CDR2 sequences are LGHNA and YSLEER. The V end was cut by 3 bases, the J end by 0 bases, with 14 bases between. The CDR3 runs to 16 residues. TCRdb used MiXCR to reprocess the RACE reads, holding one entry per CDR3 protein. Seen here are some 250,000 distinct CDR3 sequences, approximately 7.5% observed once, and the top ten hold approximately 1.2%. Study conclusions and caveats: Patch test scores rose with PT1 expanded TCR counts, a positive correlation.

Sequenced material: whole blood, taken in connection with sensitization to the hapten diphenylcyclopropenone (DPC). The chain employs TRBV4-3 and TRBJ1-1, with unresolved D. The sequence came from a man aged 18 to 29 with alopecia areata. Some clones in this sample may be carry-over from other donors' samples. The CDR3, as DNA: TGCGCCAGCAGCCAGGCCTTCGTGGGGATGAACACTGAAGCTTTCTTT. Translated, it gives CASSQAFVGMNTEAFF.